This is a list of T cell receptor beta chains from one sample in a study of blood T cell repertoires in COVID-19. Libraries were prepared by immunoSEQ multiplex PCR; TCRdb keeps only in-frame clonotypes and omits some of them. The sample shows roughly 69,000 clones, about 84% of them seen only once. Sequenced input: peripheral blood. The source of these receptors is a man aged 50-59 years with COVID-19, enrolled during active disease. Both conserved end residues are part of each CDR3. A D gene is named only where the DNA matches it firmly. Size values are once, few and many counts, or a class for expanded clones, and some rows have none.

D	V	J	size	CDR3	DNA
NA	TRBV2	TRBJ2-4	NA	CASSNRDIQYF	TGTGCCAGTTCAAATCGGGACATTCAGTACTTC
NA	TRBV5-1	TRBJ1-1	once	CASSLGNSVPEAFF	TGCGCCAGCAGCTTGGGGAACAGTGTCCCTGAAGCTTTCTTT
NA	TRBV4-3	TRBJ2-5	NA	CASSQDVGPQETQYF	TGCGCCAGCAGCCAAGATGTGGGGCCACAAGAGACCCAGTACTTC
NA	TRBV5-8	TRBJ2-2	NA	CASSLERLVSTGELFF	TGTGCCAGCAGCTTGGAGAGACTAGTTTCTACCGGGGAGCTGTTTTTT
TRBD1	TRBV30	TRBJ1-1	NA	CAWSVLGQGAEAFF	TGTGCCTGGAGTGTTCTGGGACAGGGGGCTGAAGCTTTCTTT
TRBD1	TRBV6-5	TRBJ1-2	NA	CASARQQGASGYTF	TGTGCCAGCGCAAGACAACAGGGGGCAAGTGGCTACACCTTC
NA	TRBV4-2	TRBJ2-5	NA	CASSQYLAQETQYF	TGTGCCAGCAGCCAATATCTGGCCCAAGAGACCCAGTACTTC
NA	TRBV6-2/TRBV6-3	TRBJ2-2	NA	CASSPDWNTGELFF	TGTGCCAGCAGCCCGGACTGGAACACCGGGGAGCTGTTTTTT
NA	TRBV7-9	TRBJ1-2	once	CASSLGDRSSLPDYGYTF	TGTGCCAGCAGCTTGGGTGACAGGAGCAGCCTCCCAGACTATGGCTACACCTTC
NA	TRBV7-9	TRBJ2-1	NA	CVLLAETYNEQFF	TGTGTACTCCTGGCGGAGACCTACAATGAGCAGTTCTTC
TRBD1	TRBV7-9	TRBJ2-2	NA	CASSSQGTGELFF	TGTGCCAGCAGCTCACAGGGGACCGGGGAGCTGTTTTTT
TRBD2	TRBV4-1	TRBJ2-5	few	CASSQDLAGGMETQYF	TGCGCCAGCAGCCAAGATTTAGCGGGGGGGATGGAGACCCAGTACTTC
NA	TRBV7-9	TRBJ1-5	once	CASSSGGQPQHF	TGTGCCAGCAGCTCGGGGGGGCAGCCCCAGCATTTT
NA	TRBV7-8	TRBJ1-2	once	CASSPSGESYGYTF	TGTGCCAGCAGTCCCTCGGGGGAGAGCTATGGCTACACCTTC
NA	TRBV27	TRBJ1-6	NA	CASSLWSDGALHF	TGTGCCAGCAGTTTATGGAGTGACGGAGCCCTCCACTTT
TRBD1	TRBV9	TRBJ1-2	NA	CASFGQGDYGYTF	TGTGCCAGCTTCGGACAGGGAGATTATGGCTACACCTTC
NA	TRBV4-3	TRBJ2-5	NA	CASSRDRTAQETQYF	TGCGCCAGCAGCCGCGATAGGACAGCCCAAGAGACCCAGTACTTC
TRBD2	TRBV9	TRBJ2-1	NA	CASSDRTSGDHHSYNEQFF	TGTGCCAGCAGCGACCGGACTAGCGGGGACCATCACTCCTACAATGAGCAGTTCTTC
NA	TRBV18	TRBJ2-1	once	CASSPPRTLGGIRDLSYNEQFF	TGTGCCAGCTCACCACCAAGAACCTTAGGGGGAATCAGGGACCTCTCCTACAATGAGCAGTTCTTC
NA	TRBV20-1	TRBJ2-3	NA	CSASFSPASRQALATPISTDTQYF	TGCAGTGCTAGTTTTAGTCCCGCTTCCAGACAGGCTTTGGCCACACCGATTAGCACAGATACGCAGTATTTT
TRBD1	TRBV4-2	TRBJ2-6	NA	CASSHGDSSSGANVLTF	TGTGCCAGCAGCCATGGGGACAGCTCCTCTGGGGCCAACGTCCTGACTTTC
NA	TRBV13	TRBJ2-7	NA	CASSLGGGSTYEQYF	TGTGCCAGCAGCTTAGGGGGCGGGTCTACCTACGAGCAGTACTTC
TRBD2	TRBV27	TRBJ2-1	NA	CASSSGLARESNEQFF	TGTGCCAGCAGTTCAGGACTAGCAAGAGAAAGTAATGAGCAGTTCTTC
NA	TRBV4-2	TRBJ2-1	NA	CASSPQDNEQFF	TGTGCCAGCAGCCCTCAGGACAATGAGCAGTTCTTC
TRBD2	TRBV4-2	TRBJ2-1	NA	CASSQDGAGGQFTHNEQFF	TGTGCCAGCAGCCAAGATGGGGCGGGGGGACAATTCACGCACAATGAGCAGTTCTTC
NA	TRBV5-1	TRBJ2-1	NA	CASSLAVDSDEQFF	TGCGCCAGCAGCTTGGCTGTTGACTCCGATGAGCAGTTCTTC
NA	TRBV5-1	TRBJ1-4	NA	CASSLAGGSEKLFF	TGCGCCAGCAGCTTGGCTGGGGGGAGCGAAAAACTGTTTTTT
TRBD1	TRBV13	TRBJ1-1	once	CASSPPTGGATEAFF	TGTGCCAGCAGCCCCCCGACAGGGGGCGCGACTGAAGCTTTCTTT
NA	TRBV6-7	TRBJ2-7	NA	CASATGGNEQYF	TGTGCCAGCGCCACCGGAGGAAACGAGCAGTACTTC
NA	TRBV18	TRBJ2-2	NA	CASSPAPDGELFF	TGTGCCAGCTCACCGGCCCCCGACGGGGAGCTGTTTTTT
NA	TRBV6-6	TRBJ1-2	NA	CASSYRPGGYTF	TGTGCCAGCAGTTACCGCCCCGGGGGCTACACCTTC
TRBD1	TRBV5-6	TRBJ1-3	NA	CASSFDRVAGNTIYF	TGTGCCAGCAGCTTCGACAGGGTGGCTGGAAACACCATATATTTT
TRBD2	TRBV27	TRBJ2-1	once	CASSSFGTSGGIEQFF	TGTGCCAGCAGTTCCTTCGGGACTAGCGGGGGTATTGAGCAGTTCTTC
TRBD2	TRBV6-2/TRBV6-3	TRBJ2-5	few	CASSPIASGAETQYF	TGTGCCAGCAGCCCCATAGCTAGCGGGGCGGAGACCCAGTACTTC
NA	TRBV12-5	TRBJ1-5	once	CASAERGSGNQPQHF	TGTGCTAGTGCCGAGCGGGGTTCGGGCAATCAGCCCCAGCATTTT
NA	TRBV5-6	TRBJ1-5	few	CASSLWGGSQPQHF	TGTGCCAGCAGCTTGTGGGGGGGCAGTCAGCCCCAGCATTTT
NA	TRBV6-2/TRBV6-3	TRBJ2-3	NA	CASSPSNGIATDTQYF	TGTGCCAGCAGCCCCTCGAATGGCATCGCCACAGATACGCAGTATTTT
TRBD2	TRBV10-1	TRBJ2-1	NA	CASSRTSMGDEQFF	TGCGCCAGCAGCCGGACTAGTATGGGCGATGAGCAGTTCTTC
NA	TRBV7-9	TRBJ1-2	medium-sized	CATLSKRGGYTF	TGTGCCACCCTCAGTAAAAGAGGTGGCTACACCTTC
NA	TRBV3-1/TRBV3-2	TRBJ2-5	NA	CASSQGTTSETQYF	TGTGCCAGCAGTCAAGGGACAACGTCGGAGACCCAGTACTTC
NA	TRBV12-5	TRBJ1-5	few	CASGFGIGGNQPQHF	TGTGCTAGTGGTTTTGGCATAGGGGGAAATCAGCCCCAGCATTTT
NA	TRBV7-2	TRBJ2-2	NA	CASSLARDSNTGELFF	TGTGCCAGCAGCTTAGCCCGAGACTCGAACACCGGGGAGCTGTTTTTT
NA	TRBV2	TRBJ2-1	few	CASSGPRAGFGSYNEQFF	TGTGCCAGCAGTGGGCCCCGGGCAGGGTTTGGCTCCTACAATGAGCAGTTCTTC
NA	TRBV6-1	TRBJ2-6	NA	CASSDAEGNSGANVLTF	TGTGCCAGCAGTGATGCTGAGGGCAACTCTGGGGCCAACGTCCTGACTTTC